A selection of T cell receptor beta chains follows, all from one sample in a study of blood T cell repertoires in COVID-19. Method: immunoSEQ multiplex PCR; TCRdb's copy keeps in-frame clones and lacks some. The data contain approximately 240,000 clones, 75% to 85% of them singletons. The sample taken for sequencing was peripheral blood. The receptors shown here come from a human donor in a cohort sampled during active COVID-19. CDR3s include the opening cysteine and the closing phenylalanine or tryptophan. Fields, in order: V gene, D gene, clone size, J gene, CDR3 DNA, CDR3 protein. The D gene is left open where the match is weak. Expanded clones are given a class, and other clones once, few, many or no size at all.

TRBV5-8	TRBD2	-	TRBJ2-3	TGTGCCACTGGGACTAGCGGGCTGGGGGCGCAGTATTTT	CATGTSGLGAQYF
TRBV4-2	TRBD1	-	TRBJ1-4	TGTGCCAGCAGCCAAGAGCAGACAGGGGGAGCTAATGAAAAACTGTTTTTT	CASSQEQTGGANEKLFF
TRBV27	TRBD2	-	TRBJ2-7	TGTGCCAGCAGCAGACTAGCGGGAGGCCACTCCTACGAGCAGTACTTC	CASSRLAGGHSYEQYF
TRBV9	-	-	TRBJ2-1	TGTGCCAGCAGCGCCCATTCCACCCCCGGGTATGAGCAGTTCTTC	CASSAHSTPGYEQFF
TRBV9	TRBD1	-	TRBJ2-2	TGTGCCAGCAGCCCTCGGACAGGGCCAAACACCGGGGAGCTGTTTTTT	CASSPRTGPNTGELFF
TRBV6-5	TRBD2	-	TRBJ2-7	TGTGCCAGCAGTTACTTAGCGGGGTCCTACGAGCAGTACTTC	CASSYLAGSYEQYF
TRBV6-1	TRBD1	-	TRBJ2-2	TGTGCCAGCAGTGTGGGACAGGGGGCGAACACCGGGGAGCTGTTTTTT	CASSVGQGANTGELFF
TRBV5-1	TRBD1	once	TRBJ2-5	TGCGCCAGCAGCTCGGGACAGACCCAAGAGACCCAGTACTTC	CASSSGQTQETQYF
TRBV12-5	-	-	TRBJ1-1	TGTGCTAGTGGTTTGGTCCAGGGGACCACTGAAGCTTTCTTT	CASGLVQGTTEAFF
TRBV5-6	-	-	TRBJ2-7	TGTGCCAGCAGCTTGGACAGATCCTACGAGCAGTACTTC	CASSLDRSYEQYF
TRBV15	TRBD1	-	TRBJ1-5	TGTGCCACCAGCAAGGACAGGGGGCGTATTCAGCCCCAGCATTTT	CATSKDRGRIQPQHF
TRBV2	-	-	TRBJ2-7	TGTGCCAGCAGAGGTCGGCCGGGGGTAACCTACGAGCAGTACTTC	CASRGRPGVTYEQYF
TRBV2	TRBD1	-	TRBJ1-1	TGTGCCAGCAGCGAGCAGGGGGGGAACACTGAAGCTTTCTTT	CASSEQGGNTEAFF
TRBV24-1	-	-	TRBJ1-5	TGTGCCACCAGTGGGAACAGGAGCCCCTTTGGCAATCAGCCCCAGCATTTT	CATSGNRSPFGNQPQHF
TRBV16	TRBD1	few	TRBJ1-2	TGTGCCAGCAGCCTCCGACAGGGGGCGCGGGGCTACACCTTC	CASSLRQGARGYTF
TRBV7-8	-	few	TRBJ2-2	TGTGCCAGCAGCGTTAGCCTGACTACTGGGGAGCTGTTTTTT	CASSVSLTTGELFF
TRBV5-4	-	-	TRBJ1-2	TGTGCCAGCACGCCTGGGGGGGTCGGCTACACCTTC	CASTPGGVGYTF
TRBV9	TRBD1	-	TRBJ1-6	TGTGCCAGCAGCGAGGGACAGGGGTATTCACCCCTCCACTTT	CASSEGQGYSPLHF
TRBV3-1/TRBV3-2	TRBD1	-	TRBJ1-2	TGTGCCAGCAGCCAAGACGCCGGGACAGGGTTGGGCTACACCTTC	CASSQDAGTGLGYTF
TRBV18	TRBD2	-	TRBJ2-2	TGTGCCAGCCCCAGACTAGCGGGGAACGGGGAGCTGTTTTTT	CASPRLAGNGELFF
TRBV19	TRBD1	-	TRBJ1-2	TGTGCCAGTAGTATAAGGGGACAGGGGTCTGCTGGCTACACCTTC	CASSIRGQGSAGYTF
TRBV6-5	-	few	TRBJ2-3	TGTGCCAGCAGGGCGGGGGATACGCAGTATTTT	CASRAGDTQYF
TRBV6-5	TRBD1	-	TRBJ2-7	TGTGCCAGCAGACCTGGGACAGGGGCGTCCTACGAGCAGTACTTC	CASRPGTGASYEQYF
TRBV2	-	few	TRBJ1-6	TGTGCCAGCAGTCCTACCCAGGAGGGATCACCCCTCCACTTT	CASSPTQEGSPLHF
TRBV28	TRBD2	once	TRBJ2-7	TGTGCCAGCAATCCCTCCAGCGGGAGGGTTTTCTACGAGCAGTACTTC	CASNPSSGRVFYEQYF
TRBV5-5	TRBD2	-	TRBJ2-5	TGTGCCAGCAGCCCCAGGCCAGCGGGGCAAGAGACCCAGTACTTC	CASSPRPAGQETQYF
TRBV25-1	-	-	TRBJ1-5	TGTGCCAGCAGTCGGTCGGGCAATCAGCCCCAGCATTTT	CASSRSGNQPQHF
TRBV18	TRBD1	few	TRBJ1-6	TGTGCCAGCTCACCACGGACAGGGGAAAATTCACCCCTCCACTTT	CASSPRTGENSPLHF
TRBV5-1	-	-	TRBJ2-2	TGCGCCAGCAGCTTGGCCATGGGGGGGAACACCGGGGAGCTGTTTTTT	CASSLAMGGNTGELFF
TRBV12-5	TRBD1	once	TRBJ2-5	TGTGCTAGTGGTTGGGGGACAGGGGGTGGTGAGACCCAGTACTTC	CASGWGTGGGETQYF
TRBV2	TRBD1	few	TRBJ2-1	TGTGCCAGCAGCACAGGGGGCAATGAGCAGTTCTTC	CASSTGGNEQFF
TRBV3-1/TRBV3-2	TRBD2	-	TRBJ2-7	TGTGCCAGCAGCCGGTCAGGCGGGAGAGGAAACGAGCAGTACTTC	CASSRSGGRGNEQYF
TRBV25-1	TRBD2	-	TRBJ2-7	TGTGCCAGAGGCCTTCGGGAGGGCCTACCGAGTCACTACGAGCAGTACTTC	CARGLREGLPSHYEQYF
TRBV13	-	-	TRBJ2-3	TGTGCCAGCAGCTTGGGACTTCAAGCTAGCACAGATACGCAGTATTTT	CASSLGLQASTDTQYF
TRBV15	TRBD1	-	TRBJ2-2	TGTGCCACCAGCAAGGGACAGATGAACACCGGGGAGCTGTTTTTT	CATSKGQMNTGELFF
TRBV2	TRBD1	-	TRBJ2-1	TGTGCCAGCAGTCGGGACAGGGGGACAGGGAGGAAGTTCTTC	CASSRDRGTGRKFF
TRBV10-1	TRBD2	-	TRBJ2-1	TGCGCCAGCACTAGCGGGACTTACAATGAGCAGTTCTTC	CASTSGTYNEQFF
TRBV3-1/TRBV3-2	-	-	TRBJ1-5	TGTGCCAGCAGCCTAAACAGGGCGTATCAGCCCCAGCATTTT	CASSLNRAYQPQHF
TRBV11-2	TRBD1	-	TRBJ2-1	TGTGCCAGCAGCTGGGACAGGGGTACCTACAATGAGCAGTTCTTC	CASSWDRGTYNEQFF
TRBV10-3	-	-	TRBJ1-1	TGTGCCACCGGGACTCCCGACATGAACACTGAAGCTTTCTTT	CATGTPDMNTEAFF
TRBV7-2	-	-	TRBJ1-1	TGTGCCAGCATATGGCCTCGAACAGCCATAAACACTGAAGCTTTCTTT	CASIWPRTAINTEAFF
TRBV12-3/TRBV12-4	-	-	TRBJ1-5	TGTGCCAGCAATTCAGACGAGGGGCCCCAGCATTTT	CASNSDEGPQHF